This TCR beta chain was captured by sequencing in a study of early stage breast cancer tumors. Across the whole study: Most invasive tumors, about 70% of the 16, were ER+/PR+/HER2-.

Using immunoSEQ multiplex PCR, the repertoire was profiled, and TCRdb retains in-frame clones only, with some absent. Of about 50,000 clones in the sample, approximately 80% were seen once. Study findings and constraints: Tumors had approximately 2.5-fold higher T cell density than normal breast.

Turning to this clone: Its antigen is as yet unknown.

V was clipped by 0 bases and J by 5 bases; unmatched bases: 8. Germline lookup yields CDR1 SGHRS and CDR2 YFSETQ. This CDR3 has 16 residues. Sequences were obtained from blood. This clonotype was obtained from a person aged 45-60 years with breast cancer. This chain uses TRBV5-1 with TRBJ2-5, with 9 bases aligning to TRBD1. CDR3 sequence (DNA): TGCGCCAGCAGCTTGGTGGGACAGGGAGGTGATGAGACCCAGTACTTC. This gives the protein CASSLVGQGGDETQYF.